This is a list of T cell receptor beta chains from one sample in a study of blood T cells in healthy people across ages. TCRdb analysed the 5' RACE reads with MiXCR anew, one entry per CDR3 protein. Here the sample spans about 1.4 million distinct CDR3 sequences, approximately 63% being singletons. Sample: blood. The receptors derive from a man aged 18-30 years in good health. Both conserved end residues are trimmed from each CDR3.

v_gene	CDR3aa
TRBV4-1	ASSPRDLQVSEAF
TRBV15	ATSRDQTQPQH
TRBV12-5	ASQDPVPYEQY
TRBV4-2	ASSQAQKGVTDTQY
TRBV4-3	ASSLEQRFNYGYT
TRBV5-6	ASSQDPSIGYT
TRBV4-2	ASSPTGFNYGYT
TRBV7-2	ASSVGISNYEQY
TRBV2	ASTRIGKETQY
TRBV29-1	SVEDPDRANEQF
TRBV20-1	SAPTSGVTDTQY
TRBV28	ASTPGRYEQY
TRBV5-1	ASSLVTGAWNTGELF
TRBV20-1	SARLTSTEQF
TRBV7-2	ASSSHRGGGADTQY
TRBV11-2	ASILFGDSSYNEQF
TRBV6-6	ASSYGANYEQF
TRBV13	ASSLQGVQEPQY
TRBV10-3	ATRPRQGNEQY
TRBV11-2	ASRSTGSANYGYT
TRBV11-2	ASSLGTGYEQF
TRBV20-1	KTGKAYEQY
TRBV4-2	ASSPEDRAQPQH
TRBV20-1	SASVVAGGHEQF
TRBV20-1	NTGEEQY
TRBV5-1	ASSGTGENNEQF
TRBV2	ASISANRNTDTQY
TRBV29-1	SVEGIAGYEQF
TRBV6-2/TRBV6-3	ASSRTGTGSYEQY
TRBV6-5	ASSYTGGGYT